These 5 T cell receptor beta chains share one sample of origin, sequenced in a study of cytomegalovirus exposure and HLA in healthy donors. Amplification used 60 Vbeta primers and 13 Jbeta primers. Libraries were prepared by immunoSEQ multiplex PCR; TCRdb keeps only in-frame clonotypes and omits some of them. Of 75,000 or so clones in the sample, around 70% were seen once. The sample comprised PBMCs. All receptors derive from a man aged 35 to 55 in good health and CMV-seropositive.

V and J are TRBV6-5 and TRBJ1-3, with no clear D. The germline V and J ends were trimmed by 3 bases and 0 bases, with 12 bases remaining between them. The CDR3 contains 16 residues. Germline lookup yields CDR1 MNHEY and CDR2 SVGAGI. This CDR3 is CASSYTLSYSGNTIYF. CDR3 DNA sequence: TGTGCCAGCAGTTATACCCTGTCCTACTCTGGAAACACCATATATTTT.

The CDR3 region is CATSRVGTGSEAFF. The CDR3 coding sequence is TGTGCCACCAGCAGAGTAGGGACAGGGAGTGAAGCTTTCTTT. V gene TRBV15 combines with J gene TRBJ1-1; 9 bases line up with TRBD1. Looked up from germline, CDR1 is LNHNV and CDR2 is YYDKDF (reference sequence). The CDR3 spans 14 residues. J lost 7 bases, V lost 1 base, and 4 bases had no gene match. The full variable domain, in which reference TRBV15 and TRBJ1-1 provide the parts outside the CDR3, is DAMVIQNPRYQVTQFGKPVTLSCSQTLNHNVMYWYQQKSSQAPKLLFHYYDKDFNNEADTPDNFQSRRPNTSFCFLDIRSPGLGDTAMYLCATSRVGTGSEAFFGQGTRLTVV.

The chain recombines TRBV5-1 with TRBJ2-7; D not certain. Looked up from germline, CDR1 is SGHRS and CDR2 is YFSETQ. Trimming pared 0 bases from V and 4 bases from J, leaving 5 bases between. CDR3 length equals 12 residues. This chain's CDR3 is CASSLVLYEQYF. CDR3 sequence (DNA): TGCGCCAGCAGCTTGGTTCTATACGAGCAGTACTTC.

This clone has a handful of counts. The chain links TRBV5-4 to TRBJ2-7; perhaps TRBD1 as D (5 bases). Germline V gives CDR1 SGHNT, CDR2 YYREEE (reference sequence). The CDR3 totals 14 residues. Trimming shortened V by 0 bases and J by 2 bases, and 9 bases separated the two germline ends. The CDR3: CASSLEQATYEQYF. The CDR3 nucleotides read TGTGCCAGCAGCTTGGAACAGGCAACCTACGAGCAGTACTTC.

This chain joins TRBV28 and TRBJ1-5; TRBD1 might be the D (5 bases). The CDR3 has 13 amino acids. Germline V lookup: CDR1 MDHEN, CDR2 SYDVKM. With 10 bases removed from V and 6 bases from J, the gap between germline ends came to 16 bases. The CDR3 loop reads CATVLGGSQPQHF. The CDR3 DNA reads as TGTGCCACGGTACTGGGGGGATCTCAGCCCCAGCATTTT.